This TCR beta chain was recorded in a study of post-analysis software for immune sequencing data. As for the study in general: Multiple sclerosis in the patients followed relapsing-remitting, secondary progressive and progressive-relapsing courses. Broader study findings: Controls had lower frequencies than patients of four or five TRBV segments, which included TRBV5-6, TRBV5-1 and TRBV20-1.

Germline values: CDR1 SQVTM, CDR2 ANQGSEA. The CDR3 has 11 residues. This clonotype appeared a few times. As yet, its antigen is unknown. Each TCR beta cDNA library carried unique molecular identifiers. TCRdb independently ran MiXCR on the PCR reads; one entry per CDR3 protein. The sample has some 800,000 distinct CDR3 sequences; more than 45% are singletons. The specimen was blood. The chain is built from TRBV29-1 and TRBJ2-4; D ambiguous. The last part of the DNA fits TRBJ2-7 better; the J call may be wrong. The source of this sequence is a girl aged 10 to 17 with multiple sclerosis. The CDR3, as DNA: TGCAGCGTTGACATAGGGAACGAGCAGTACTTC. Its translation is CSVDIGNEQYF.